These 27 T cell receptor beta chains originate from one sample sequenced in a study of T cells in Graves' hyperthyroidism and ophthalmopathy. RNA transcripts provided the source from which TCR beta CDR3 regions were amplified. An initial round of RT-PCR targeting the TCR CDR3 relied on the HTBI primer set. Each CDR3 protein is one row after TCRdb ran MiXCR on the multiplex PCR reads. The table records about 570,000 distinct CDR3 sequences, about 43% of them present only once. Sequenced material: peripheral blood or thyroid tissue (not recorded which). Source of these receptors: an adult woman with Graves' disease, either hyperthyroidism or ophthalmopathy (not recorded which).

The chain has TRBV7-2 and TRBJ1-6; D may be TRBD1 (5 bases). The CDR3 covers 13 residues. Trimming cost V 8 bases and J 5 bases, with 10 bases left between them. Germline V CDR1 and CDR2: SGHTA, FQGNSA. The CDR3 spells CASWLGDNSPLHF. CDR3 coding DNA: TGTGCCAGCTGGCTAGGGGATAATTCACCCCTCCACTTT.

This clonotype was seen at least ten times. This chain links TRBV20-1 with TRBJ2-7; possibly TRBD2 for D (6 bases). The CDR3 totals 11 residues. Germline-derived CDR1 and CDR2 are DFQATT and SNEGSKA (reference sequence). Trimming stripped 3 bases from V and 4 bases from J, with 7 bases between. CDR3 loop: CSASRGYEQYF. The CDR3, as DNA: TGCAGTGCTAGTCGGGGGTACGAGCAGTACTTC.

This clonotype has at least ten counts. The chain carries TRBV10-3 and TRBJ1-3; D call uncertain. Trimming stripped 7 bases from V and 4 bases from J, with 5 bases between. This CDR3 contains 11 residues. In germline, CDR1 is ENHRY, CDR2 SYGVKD. The CDR3 sequence: CAINSGNTIYF. The CDR3 DNA sequence: TGTGCCATCAATTCGGGAAACACCATATATTTT.

The chain recombines TRBV5-4 with TRBJ2-3; perhaps TRBD2 as D (6 bases). This CDR3 is built from 13 residues. The germline gives CDR1 SGHNT, CDR2 YYREEE (reference sequence). The V gene lost 6 bases and the J gene lost 3 bases, with 11 bases spanning the gap. The CDR3 sequence is CASNRLETDTQYF. CDR3 nucleotide sequence: TGTGCCAGCAACCGACTAGAAACAGATACGCAGTATTTT.

This clonotype showed up just a few times. The chain couples TRBV7-3 to TRBJ2-2, with 13 bases aligning to TRBD2. This CDR3 comprises 15 residues. Germline lookup yields CDR1 SGHTA and CDR2 FQGTGA. J lost 7 bases, V lost 4 bases, and 3 bases had no gene match. The CDR3 is CASSYGLAGVGELFF. CDR3 in DNA: TGTGCCAGCAGCTACGGACTAGCGGGAGTCGGGGAGCTGTTTTTT.

Details on this clonotype: This likely comes from a read error, as the CDR3 has no conserved phenylalanine or tryptophan at its end. The DNA of the CDR3 is TGTGCCAGCAGCTTAGGAGGGGGCGGGAGGCCCGGGGAGCTGTTTGTA. As protein: CASSLGGGGRPGELFV. The genes are TRBV7-2 and TRBJ2-2; TRBD2 is a possible D gene (8 bases). This CDR3 is 16 amino acids long. Germline V lookup: CDR1 SGHTA, CDR2 FQGNSA. Trimming took off 1 base at V and 6 bases at J, with 15 bases between the two ends.

This clonotype was picked up many times. The chain couples TRBV4-1 to TRBJ1-2; no reliable D call. CDR3 length: 12 amino acids. Trimming removed 1 base at V and 7 bases at J, with 7 bases between. Germline V gene data show CDR1 as MGHRA and CDR2 as YSYEKL. For the CDR3, the DNA is TGCGCCAGCAGCCAAGCGGGAACTGGCTACACCTTC. It translates to CASSQAGTGYTF.

V and J are TRBV29-1 and TRBJ1-6, with unresolved D. V lost 8 bases to trimming and J lost 7 bases, with 12 bases between them. The CDR3 sequence is 12 residues long. Germline CDR1 SQVTM, CDR2 ANQGSEA. The CDR3 region is CSLAPLNSPLHF. In DNA, the CDR3 is TGCAGCTTAGCACCTTTGAATTCACCCCTCCACTTT. The variable domain in full, with the rest retrieved from reference TRBV29-1 and TRBJ1-6, is SAVISQKPSRDICQRGTSLTIQCQVDSQVTMMFWYRQQPGQSLTLIATANQGSEATYESGFVIDKFPISRPNLTFSTLTVSNMSPEDSSIYLCSLAPLNSPLHFGNGTRLTVT.

This clonotype was counted ten times or more. The gene calls are TRBV4-1 and TRBJ2-7, with D unclear. The CDR3 covers 12 residues. Germline CDR1 reads MGHRA; CDR2 reads YSYEKL. Deletions cut 4 bases from V and 5 bases from J, with 9 bases between. DNA for the CDR3: TGCGCCAGCAGCCCCTCCTGGGACGAGCAGTACTTC. It encodes CASSPSWDEQYF.

The V and J genes are TRBV20-1 and TRBJ1-5, with D possibly TRBD1 on 6 matching bases. Trimming cost V 4 bases and J 2 bases, with 21 bases left between them. The CDR3 covers 17 residues. The V gene's germline CDR1 is DFQATT and CDR2 SNEGSKA (reference sequence). The CDR3 spells CSATAGGSSSGNQPQHF. In DNA form, the CDR3 reads TGCAGTGCTACGGCGGGGGGCAGCAGTTCGGGCAATCAGCCCCAGCATTTT.

The genes are TRBV7-9 and TRBJ1-1; D is undetermined. The length of the CDR3 is 13 residues. Germline-derived CDR1 and CDR2 are SEHNR and FQNEAQ (reference sequence). The V gene lost 1 base and the J gene lost 6 bases, with 9 bases spanning the gap. This CDR3 reads CASSLGAGAEAFF. As DNA, the CDR3 is TGTGCCAGCAGCTTAGGGGCAGGCGCTGAAGCTTTCTTT.

This clonotype was observed a few times. The rearrangement links TRBV7-2 to TRBJ1-4, with D uncertain. The CDR3 runs to 13 residues. V lost 1 base and J 7 bases, leaving 7 bases between the germline ends. The V gene's germline CDR1 is SGHTA and CDR2 FQGNSA. The CDR3 here is CASSLVAGEKLFF. The CDR3 DNA follows: TGTGCCAGCAGCTTAGTCGCGGGTGAAAAACTGTTTTTT.

This clonotype has a count of ten or more. This chain joins TRBV20-1 and TRBJ1-1; a possible D gene is TRBD1 (5 bases). The V gene's germline CDR1 is DFQATT and CDR2 SNEGSKA (reference sequence). This CDR3 spans 13 amino acids. The V gene lost 3 bases and the J gene lost 10 bases, with 18 bases spanning the gap. The CDR3 bases are TGCAGTGCTAGGGTACGGGGGGTGTTCTTAGCTTTCTTT. Residues: CSARVRGVFLAFF.

This clonotype was seen only a few times. This sequence joins TRBV28 and TRBJ1-5, with no clear D. This CDR3 comprises 14 residues. The V and J ends lost 4 bases and 4 bases respectively, with 11 bases between them. The germline gives CDR1 MDHEN, CDR2 SYDVKM. The CDR3 sequence: CASSSHTGNQPQHF. CDR3 DNA sequence: TGTGCCAGCAGTTCCCATACCGGGAATCAGCCCCAGCATTTT.

V usage is TRBV7-6 and J usage is TRBJ1-6; TRBD1 agrees at 7 bases. Germline V gives CDR1 SGHVS, CDR2 FNYEAQ. V was pared by 5 bases and J by 3 bases, with 4 bases of the junction left unmatched. The CDR3 consists of 15 residues. The CDR3 bases are TGTGCCAGCAGCCCAGGGGACAGCTATAATTCACCCCTCCACTTT. Translation: CASSPGDSYNSPLHF.

This clonotype was counted ten times or more. The V and J genes are TRBV28 and TRBJ2-7; TRBD1 might be the D (6 bases). Germline V lookup: CDR1 MDHEN, CDR2 SYDVKM. The CDR3 runs to 11 residues. The ends were cut back, 7 bases at V and 5 bases at J, with 9 bases in the middle. The CDR3 sequence is CASTYRDEQYF. The CDR3 DNA is TGTGCCAGCACCTACAGGGACGAGCAGTACTTC.

V gene TRBV10-3 combines with J gene TRBJ2-5; weak D call: TRBD1 (5 bases). The germline gives CDR1 ENHRY, CDR2 SYGVKD. V lost 6 bases and J 5 bases, leaving 16 bases between the germline ends. The CDR3 totals 14 residues. The CDR3 DNA reads TGTGCCATCAGGGACAACTCGAGAGGTGAGACCCAGTACTTC. Its protein is CAIRDNSRGETQYF.

This clonotype has a count of ten or more. The genes are TRBV9 and TRBJ1-1, with D hard to call. Germline V gene sequence: CDR1 SGDLS, CDR2 YYNGEE. Trimming removed 2 bases from V and 6 bases from J, with 8 bases in between. This CDR3 is 12 amino acids long. Here the CDR3 reads CASSVVGSEAFF. The CDR3, as DNA: TGTGCCAGCAGCGTTGTGGGATCTGAAGCTTTCTTT.

This chain uses TRBV20-1 with TRBJ2-5; TRBD2 agrees at 9 bases. This CDR3 has 17 amino acids. Germline V CDR1 and CDR2: DFQATT, SNEGSKA (reference sequence). The V gene end was trimmed by 6 bases and the J gene end by 0 bases; junction bases not matched to a gene: 14. The CDR3 coding sequence is TGCAGTGCCGCAACGGGACTAGCCTACGTCAACCAAGAGACCCAGTACTTC. As protein: CSAATGLAYVNQETQYF.

This clonotype appeared many times. This chain connects TRBV15 to TRBJ1-1; D is unclear. V was trimmed by 5 bases and J by 3 bases, leaving 10 bases between them. The CDR3 covers 13 residues. CDR1 is LNHNV and CDR2 is YYDKDF in the germline V gene (reference sequence). The DNA for the CDR3 is TGTGCCACCAGCTTACGACAACACACTGAAGCTTTCTTT. Translated: CATSLRQHTEAFF. Full variable domain (rest looked up from reference TRBV15 and TRBJ1-1): DAMVIQNPRYQVTQFGKPVTLSCSQTLNHNVMYWYQQKSSQAPKLLFHYYDKDFNNEADTPDNFQSRRPNTSFCFLDIRSPGLGDTAMYLCATSLRQHTEAFFGQGTRLTVV.

The CDR3 DNA sequence: TGTGCCTGGAGTGTATTCTTCGGGAGCGACACTGAAGCTTTCTTT. Its translation: CAWSVFFGSDTEAFF. The J gene is TRBJ1-1, the V gene TRBV19; D not resolved. The CDR3 totals 15 residues. Trimming removed 11 bases from V and 3 bases from J, with 22 bases in between. Germline loops: CDR1 LNHDA, CDR2 SQIVND (reference sequence).

This clonotype was observed many times. The rearrangement joins TRBV7-3 to TRBJ2-7; 12 nucleotides line up with TRBD1. The CDR3 is 15 residues long. V was clipped by 0 bases and J by 6 bases; unmatched bases: 3. The germline gives CDR1 SGHTA, CDR2 FQGTGA. DNA for the CDR3: TGTGCCAGCAGCTTAACGGGACAGGGGGCATCCGAGCAGTACTTC. Translated, it gives CASSLTGQGASEQYF.

Ten or more counts support this clonotype. V and J are TRBV6-5 and TRBJ2-2; the match to TRBD2 covers 11 bases. Germline loops: CDR1 MNHEY, CDR2 SVGAGI. The ends lost 6 bases at V and 4 bases at J; junction bases unmatched: 4. CDR3 length equals 15 residues. The CDR3 region is CASSTSGGLTGELFF. The CDR3 coding sequence is TGTGCCAGCAGCACTAGCGGGGGACTCACCGGGGAGCTGTTTTTT.

This clonotype was picked up a small number of times. A read error is likely, as this CDR3 ends without the conserved phenylalanine or tryptophan. No DNA is shown, since the ends of the CDR3 on it are uncertain; the CDR3 is the one TCRdb lists. The V gene is TRBV7-2, the J gene TRBJ1-4. CDR1 and CDR2 (germline): SGHTA, FQGNSA. The CDR3 is 10 amino acids long, termini counted. CDR3 in amino acids: CASSSMGTDY.

This clonotype was recorded many times. The rearrangement links TRBV20-1 to TRBJ2-7, with D perhaps matching TRBD1 (5 bases). CDR3 size: 11 residues. Trimming left V 6 bases short and J 4 bases short, with 10 bases between. Germline CDR1 reads DFQATT; CDR2 reads SNEGSKA (reference sequence). CDR3 sequence: CSAGQYYEQYF. The DNA of the CDR3 is TGCAGTGCGGGGCAATATTACGAGCAGTACTTC.

This chain uses TRBV10-3 with TRBJ1-2, with D possibly being TRBD1 (6 bases). There are 14 residues in the CDR3. The ends were cut back, 5 bases at V and 4 bases at J, with 14 bases in the middle. Germline CDR1 and CDR2: ENHRY and SYGVKD. In DNA form, the CDR3 reads TGTGCCATCAGTTCTCAACAGGGTTCCTATGGCTACACCTTC. This sequence encodes CAISSQQGSYGYTF.

This clonotype was picked up a small number of times. V is TRBV29-1 and J is TRBJ1-2; 10 nucleotides agree with TRBD1. The CDR3 length is 15 residues. Germline CDR1 is SQVTM and CDR2 is ANQGSEA. After removal of 5 bases from V and 4 bases from J, the junction contained 10 bases not matched to a gene. The CDR3 DNA follows: TGCAGCGTTCGACAGGGGGCAAGGTCGTCCTATGGCTACACCTTC. This encodes CSVRQGARSSYGYTF.